This TCR beta chain originates from a study of blood T cells in healthy people across ages. Overall study results and limits: Older age went with lower TCR beta diversity per million T cells, in a roughly linear way.

There were healthy Caucasian individuals from Russia, aged about 6 to 95, serving as donors. Isolation of PBMCs gave at least 7 million cells per sample. Of note for this clonotype: Its antigen is unidentified.

This CDR3 comprises 14 residues. The germline V gene encodes CDR1 SQVTM and CDR2 ANQGSEA. Combining a sample-barcoded 5' primer with a J-beta primer mix, a second PCR ran for 7 to 11 cycles. TCRdb re-derived calls from the 5' RACE reads in MiXCR, one entry per CDR3 protein. The table records about 580,000 distinct CDR3 sequences, under 55% of them present only once. The sequence derives from a man at least 80 years old in good health. This sequence joins TRBV29-1 and TRBJ2-7, with 9 positions matching TRBD2. With the DNA end fitting TRBJ2-1 better, the J assignment may be wrong. The sample was blood. The CDR3 reads CSPTVASGNYEQFF. CDR3 DNA sequence: TGCAGCCCCACTGTGGCTAGCGGGAACTATGAGCAGTTCTTC.